This TCR beta chain was found in a study of metastatic and nonmetastatic thyroid tumors (dated by TCRdb to 2018 to 2021). With regard to the full study: The researchers compared repertoires between peripheral blood samples and tumor or nodule tissue samples from patients with malignant or benign thyroid disease. What the authors observed across the whole study: TCR beta diversity was reported as significantly higher in malignant tumors than in benign nodules, in both blood and tumor samples.

V was cut back by 5 bases and J by 0 bases, leaving a gap of 8 bases between them. The germline V gene sets CDR1 to SQVTM and CDR2 to ANQGSEA. The CDR3 contains 14 residues when both ends are counted. Only the CDR3 DNA stays, 42 bases, in frame from base 1. The method behind the library was PCR. Sequencer: Illumina HiSeq 4000. High-throughput sequencing was used to profile the CDR3 region of the TCR beta-chain in every patient. Regarding the original processing steps: Drawing on CDR3 differences between clinicopathological groups, the researchers built a classifier meant to tell apart patients with distant-metastatic papillary thyroid cancer. The Shannon index was used to measure repertoire diversity, and the Morisita-Horn index was used to measure how similar tumor and blood repertoires were. TCRdb reprocessed the public reads (quality trimming at Q25 with fastp, clone calling with MiXCR) and kept in-frame beta chains. The V and J calls reflect TCRdb's pipeline rather than the authors' work. This sample comprises about 89,000 clones, approximately 12% of them detected only once. The top ten clonotypes cover around 10% of the sample.

This clone appeared a few times. Its antigen target is currently unknown. A much larger clonotype is one base distant, so this may be a read error. Since the CDR3 does not end with the conserved phenylalanine or tryptophan, this likely comes from a read error. None of the patients had been given any treatment before thyroid surgery. Patient clinical samples collected from 2012 to 2018 were retrospectively analysed using T-cell receptor beta sequencing. The sequencing sample was made of tumor tissue. The sequence came from a female donor with papillary thyroid cancer or a benign thyroid nodule (not recorded which). Some clones in this sample may be carry-over from other donors' samples. The chain links TRBV29-1 with TRBJ2-6, and TRBD2 may be the D gene, going by 6 matching bases. The nucleotide sequence reads as follows: TGCAGCGTTTCAGCGGGCTCTGGGGCCAACGTCCTGACTCTC. It specifies CSVSAGSGANVLTL.